Included here is one T cell receptor beta chain sequence, with context. TCRdb keeps only in-frame clones here, not all; method: immunoSEQ multiplex PCR. Counted here are around 280,000 clones, about 85% occurring once; the ten biggest clones make up around 4%. This entry belongs to a study of blood T cell repertoires in COVID-19. Study background: The United States, Italy and Spain provided the acute and convalescent COVID-19 samples.

The sample comprised peripheral blood. The sequence came from a woman in her 50s with active or convalescent COVID-19.

As DNA, the CDR3 is TGTGCCAGCAGCTTTAGCGGAGTCAGGAGCACAGATACGCAGTATTTT. Translating gives CASSFSGVRSTDTQYF. The chain recombines TRBV7-9 with TRBJ2-3, with D possibly TRBD2 on 6 matching bases. The CDR3 consists of 16 residues. V was trimmed by 3 bases and J by 0 bases, leaving 13 bases between them. Germline V gene lookup returns CDR1 SEHNR and CDR2 FQNEAQ (reference sequence).